This TCR beta chain was observed in a study of glioma-infiltrating T cells. General study findings and limits: Tissue-blood divergence was below expectation in non-neoplastic patients, above in gliomas. Tissue and blood shared very few CDR3 sequences.

Using RNA template, CDR3s of TCR alpha and beta were amplified with iRepertoire arm-PCR. Input was about 85-400 ng of tissue mRNA or PBMC total RNA. Each CDR3 protein gets one entry after TCRdb re-called the multiplex PCR reads with MiXCR. The top ten hold 20% to 25% of the sample, which has some 190,000 distinct CDR3 sequences, about 31% seen once. This clonotype occurred many times. Its antigen is not known. Sequences were obtained from glioma tissue, nonneoplastic brain tissue, or PBMCs (not recorded which). The sequence derives from a human donor with low-grade glioma or glioblastoma, undergoing nonglioma brain surgery, or in good health (not recorded which).

As DNA, the CDR3 is TGTGCCAGCAGCTTAATAGGGGAGCACCCCTATGGCTACACCTTC. Its translation is CASSLIGEHPYGYTF. The rearrangement joins TRBV7-8 to TRBJ1-2; D perhaps matches TRBD1 (5 bases). CDR3 length: 15 amino acids. Between the trimmed V and J ends, which lost 2 bases and 4 bases, there was a span of 14 bases. Germline V lookup: CDR1 SGHVS, CDR2 FQNEAQ.